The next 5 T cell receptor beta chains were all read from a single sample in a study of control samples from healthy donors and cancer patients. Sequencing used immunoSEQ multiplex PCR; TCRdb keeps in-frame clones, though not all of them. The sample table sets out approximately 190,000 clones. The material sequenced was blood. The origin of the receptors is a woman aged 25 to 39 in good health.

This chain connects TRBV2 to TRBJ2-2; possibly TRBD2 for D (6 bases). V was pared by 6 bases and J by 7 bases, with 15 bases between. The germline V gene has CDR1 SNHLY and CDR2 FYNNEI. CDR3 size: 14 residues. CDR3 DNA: TGTGCCAGCAGGGCGACTAGTGCCAGCGGGGAGCTGTTTTTT. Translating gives CASRATSASGELFF.

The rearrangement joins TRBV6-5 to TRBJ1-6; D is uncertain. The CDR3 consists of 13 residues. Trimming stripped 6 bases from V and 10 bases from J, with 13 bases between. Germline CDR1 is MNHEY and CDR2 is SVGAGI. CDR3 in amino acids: CASRPGSGSPLHF. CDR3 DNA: TGTGCCAGCAGACCCGGGTCGGGGTCACCCCTCCACTTT.

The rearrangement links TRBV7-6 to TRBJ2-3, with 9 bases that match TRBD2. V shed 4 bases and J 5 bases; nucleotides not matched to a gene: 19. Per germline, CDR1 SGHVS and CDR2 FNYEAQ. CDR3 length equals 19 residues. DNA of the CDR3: TGTGCCAGCAGCTACCCTGTAAAGGGCCAGCGGGGGGTACGAGATACGCAGTATTTT. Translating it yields CASSYPVKGQRGVRDTQYF.

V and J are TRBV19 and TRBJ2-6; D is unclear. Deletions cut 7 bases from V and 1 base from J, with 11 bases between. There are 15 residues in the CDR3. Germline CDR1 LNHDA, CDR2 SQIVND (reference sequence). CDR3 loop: CASTWALSGANVLTF. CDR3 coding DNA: TGTGCCAGTACGTGGGCGCTTTCTGGGGCCAACGTCCTGACTTTC.

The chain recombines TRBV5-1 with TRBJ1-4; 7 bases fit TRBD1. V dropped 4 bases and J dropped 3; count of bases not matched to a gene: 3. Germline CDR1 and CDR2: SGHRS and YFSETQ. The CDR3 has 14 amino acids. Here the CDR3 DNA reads TGCGCCAGCAGCCCGGGACAGCCTAATGAAAAACTGTTTTTT. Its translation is CASSPGQPNEKLFF.